Described below is a single T cell receptor beta chain sequence and its context. Measured with immunoSEQ multiplex PCR; TCRdb has only the in-frame clones, and not every one. The table has over 80,000 clones, roughly four fifths seen once; the top ten hold approximately 2%. With 0 bases removed from V and 3 bases from J, the gap between germline ends came to 19 bases. The CDR3 runs 17 residues. Germline V gene data show CDR1 as SGHTS and CDR2 as YDEGEE. The sample comes from a study of control samples from healthy donors and cancer patients. The chain recombines TRBV5-8 with TRBJ2-7, with a tentative D call TRBD1 (6 bases). The sample comprised blood. This TCR came from a man between 60 and 75 years old in good health. The CDR3 sequence: CASSLGTGQPVNYEQYF. The DNA for the CDR3 is TGTGCCAGCAGCTTGGGCACTGGACAGCCGGTTAACTACGAGCAGTACTTC.